The 12 T cell receptor beta chains presented below share a single source sample, sequenced in a study of cytomegalovirus exposure and HLA in healthy donors. In the PCR, 60 Vbeta and 13 Jbeta primers were used. Clones were sequenced by immunoSEQ multiplex PCR, and TCRdb holds only the in-frame ones, with some missing. The sample lists about 160,000 clones; over 70% were seen once. The sample consisted of PBMCs. The receptor set was obtained from a woman in her twenties or thirties in good health and CMV-seronegative.

V and J are TRBV25-1 and TRBJ2-3; D not resolved. CDR1 MGHDK and CDR2 SYGVNS come from the germline V gene. The V and J ends lost 4 bases and 1 base respectively, with 12 bases between them. This CDR3 spans 15 amino acids. The CDR3 region is CASSGSWAGTDTQYF. The CDR3 DNA reads TGTGCCAGCAGTGGGTCCTGGGCTGGCACAGATACGCAGTATTTT.

The CDR3 DNA reads TGTGCCAGCAGTGATAGTGCGCTCTCCTTCTACGAGCAGTACTTC. Residues: CASSDSALSFYEQYF. The chain recombines TRBV2 with TRBJ2-7; D is undetermined. The CDR3 covers 15 residues. The V gene lost 3 bases and the J gene lost 3 bases, with 15 bases spanning the gap. In germline, CDR1 is SNHLY, CDR2 FYNNEI.

The rearrangement uses TRBV5-1 and TRBJ2-3; 7 nucleotides agree with TRBD2. The CDR3 is made up of 15 amino acids. The germline V gene encodes CDR1 SGHRS and CDR2 YFSETQ. V lost 4 bases to trimming and J lost 1 base; unmatched junction nucleotides: 6. The CDR3 loop reads CASSDSGAGTDTQYF. In DNA form, the CDR3 reads TGCGCCAGCAGCGACAGCGGGGCCGGCACAGATACGCAGTATTTT.

The genes are TRBV10-3 and TRBJ1-6, with TRBD1 identical over 8 bases. This CDR3 spans 14 amino acids. Germline values: CDR1 ENHRY, CDR2 SYGVKD. V was clipped by 6 bases and J by 7 bases; unmatched bases: 5. As DNA, the CDR3 is TGTGCCATCAGGGACAGGGCAAAGAATTCACCCCTCCACTTT. This gives the protein CAIRDRAKNSPLHF.

V usage is TRBV9 and J usage is TRBJ2-3; D gene uncertain. Germline-derived CDR1 and CDR2 are SGDLS and YYNGEE. The CDR3 has 13 residues. The germline V and J ends were trimmed by 0 bases and 3 bases, with 5 bases remaining between them. The CDR3 DNA reads TGTGCCAGCAGCGTAGCGGGTACAGATACGCAGTATTTT. Translating gives CASSVAGTDTQYF.

The rearrangement uses TRBV18 and TRBJ2-5; 10 bases are a match to TRBD2. The trim removed 3 bases at V and 3 bases at J, leaving 7 bases unmatched. Germline V gene lookup returns CDR1 KGHSH and CDR2 LQKENI. The CDR3 has 16 residues. The CDR3 DNA follows: TGTGCCAGCTCACCGAATCGAGCGGGGGGGGAAGAGACCCAGTACTTC. This translates into CASSPNRAGGEETQYF. Supplemented by reference TRBV18 and TRBJ2-5, the full variable domain reads NAGVMQNPRHLVRRRGQEARLRCSPMKGHSHVYWYRQLPEEGLKFMVYLQKENIIDESGMPKERFSAEFPKEGPSILRIQQVVRGDSAAYFCASSPNRAGGEETQYFGPGTRLLVL.

The genes are TRBV7-9 and TRBJ1-1, with unresolved D. This CDR3 spans 14 amino acids. Trimming took 5 bases from V and 0 from J, leaving 10 bases between them. The germline V gene has CDR1 SEHNR and CDR2 FQNEAQ (reference sequence). CDR3 amino acids: CASSRQGLNTEAFF. The DNA of the CDR3 is TGTGCCAGCAGCCGACAAGGATTGAACACTGAAGCTTTCTTT.

The rearrangement links TRBV27 to TRBJ2-7, with D perhaps TRBD1 (6 bases). V lost 5 bases and J 4 bases, leaving 18 bases between the germline ends. The CDR3 length is 15 residues. Looked up from germline, CDR1 is MNHEY and CDR2 is SMNVEV (reference sequence). In DNA form, the CDR3 reads TGTGCCAGCAGTCGTACTAGGGGGTTGGAGTACGAGCAGTACTTC. Translation gives CASSRTRGLEYEQYF.

This clone appeared once. The CDR3 DNA sequence: TGTGCCAGCTCACCACCCGGGTGGAGGGAGCAGTTCTTC. It translates to CASSPPGWREQFF. This chain uses TRBV18 with TRBJ2-1, with D possibly matching TRBD2 (5 bases). Trimming left V 0 bases short and J 10 bases short, with 10 bases between. This CDR3 region has 13 residues. The germline CDR1 and CDR2 sequences are KGHSH and LQKENI.

This chain connects TRBV6-1 to TRBJ2-5; 9 bases fit TRBD2. This CDR3 spans 15 amino acids. CDR1 is MNHNS, CDR2 SASEGT, per germline. The V gene end was trimmed by 1 base and the J gene end by 5 bases; junction bases not matched to a gene: 5. The CDR3 DNA follows: TGTGCCAGCAGTGAAGTAGCGGGGGAGGCGGAGACCCAGTACTTC. Encoded protein: CASSEVAGEAETQYF.

This clone was seen a few times. The rearrangement uses TRBV6-1 and TRBJ1-5; TRBD1 matches 7 bases. CDR1 MNHNS and CDR2 SASEGT come from the germline V gene. This CDR3 is 14 amino acids long. Trimming removed 2 bases from V and 4 bases from J; junction bases left unmatched: 2. The CDR3, as DNA: TGTGCCAGCAGTGAACAACAGGGGAATCAGCCCCAGCATTTT. This translates into CASSEQQGNQPQHF.

V usage is TRBV19 and J usage is TRBJ2-2; 8 bases agree with TRBD1. The germline V gene encodes CDR1 LNHDA and CDR2 SQIVND (reference sequence). The V segment lost 7 bases and the J segment 5 bases; nucleotides outside the gene matches: 6. This CDR3 is 14 amino acids long. The CDR3 is CASIGQGRTGELFF. In DNA form, the CDR3 reads TGTGCCAGTATCGGACAGGGTCGAACCGGGGAGCTGTTTTTT.